The 27 T cell receptor beta chains below come from one sample, sequenced in a study of cytomegalovirus exposure and HLA in healthy donors. PCR involved 60 Vbeta and 13 Jbeta primers. Repertoires were generated with immunoSEQ multiplex PCR, while TCRdb's copy carries only in-frame clones and drops some. Among 150,000 to 200,000 clones listed, about 85% were seen once. The sample was PBMCs. The receptor set was obtained from a woman aged 50 to 60 in good health and CMV-seronegative.

The J gene is TRBJ2-5, the V gene TRBV5-6; the D gene is possibly TRBD2 (5 bases). This CDR3 is built from 13 residues. With 4 bases removed from V and 5 bases from J, the gap between germline ends came to 12 bases. Germline CDR1 is SGHDT and CDR2 is YYEEEE. In nucleotides, the CDR3 is TGTGCCAGCAGCGGCCCGGGATGGGAGACCCAGTACTTC. This codes for CASSGPGWETQYF.

V usage is TRBV7-2 and J usage is TRBJ2-3; 11 bases are shared with TRBD2. V shed 3 bases and J 6 bases; nucleotides not matched to a gene: 8. This CDR3 contains 16 residues. The germline V gene has CDR1 SGHTA and CDR2 FQGNSA. CDR3 loop: CASSFRLAGLADTQYF. The CDR3 DNA reads TGTGCCAGCAGCTTCCGACTAGCGGGACTAGCGGATACGCAGTATTTT.

The chain has TRBV18 and TRBJ2-7; TRBD1 agrees at 9 bases. CDR1 and CDR2 from the germline V gene are KGHSH and LQKENI. This CDR3 is 14 amino acids long. J gave up 4 bases and V 5 bases, and 6 bases lay outside the gene matches. CDR3 loop: CASSSGTGHYEQYF. The CDR3 DNA is TGTGCCAGCTCATCCGGGACAGGGCATTACGAGCAGTACTTC.

As to this clone: In the same sample, other DNA sequences code for this CDR3. This chain links TRBV4-1 with TRBJ1-1; 7 nucleotides agree with TRBD1. The germline V gene has CDR1 MGHRA and CDR2 YSYEKL. The CDR3 totals 15 residues. The J segment lost 0 bases and the V segment lost 2 bases, leaving 3 bases of the junction unmatched. CDR3: CASSQRDRLNTEAFF. The CDR3 DNA is TGCGCCAGCAGCCAAAGGGACAGATTGAACACTGAAGCTTTCTTT.

The chain uses TRBV7-2 and TRBJ2-7; maybe TRBD2 (5 bases). The CDR3 is 15 residues long. Trimming took 6 bases from V and 1 from J, leaving 16 bases between them. Looked up from germline, CDR1 is SGHTA and CDR2 is FQGNSA. CDR3 nucleotides: TGTGCCAGCAGTCCTCGACCGGGAAGTTCCTACGAGCAGTACTTC. This translates into CASSPRPGSSYEQYF. Variable domain in full (rest from reference TRBV7-2 and TRBJ2-7): GAGVSQSPSNKVTEKGKDVELRCDPISGHTALYWYRQSLGQGLEFLIYFQGNSAPDKSGLPSDRFSAERTGGSVSTLTIQRTQQEDSAVYLCASSPRPGSSYEQYFGPGTRLTVT.

The rearrangement joins TRBV9 to TRBJ1-4; TRBD1 is a possible D gene (5 bases). This CDR3 comprises 15 residues. Germline V gene sequence: CDR1 SGDLS, CDR2 YYNGEE. Trimming removed 2 bases at V and 7 bases at J, with 15 bases between. CDR3 loop: CASSVLRATGEKLFF. The CDR3 nucleotides read TGTGCCAGCAGCGTTCTCAGGGCGACGGGTGAAAAACTGTTTTTT.

V gene TRBV27 combines with J gene TRBJ2-2, with TRBD2 matching 8 bases. V shed 3 bases, J shed 1 base, and the junction held 13 bases outside the gene matches. This CDR3 contains 19 residues. Per germline, CDR1 MNHEY and CDR2 SMNVEV (reference sequence). This CDR3 reads CASSFIVGGLAGNTGELFF. CDR3 sequence (DNA): TGTGCCAGCAGTTTCATCGTGGGGGGGCTAGCGGGGAACACCGGGGAGCTGTTTTTT.

This rearrangement joins TRBV18 to TRBJ2-5, with a tentative D call TRBD2 (7 bases). The ends were cut back, 6 bases at V and 9 bases at J, with 23 bases in the middle. This CDR3 is built from 15 residues. CDR1 is KGHSH, CDR2 LQKENI, per germline. For the CDR3, the DNA is TGTGCCAGCTCGAGGGAGGGGGACTCTAGCCACCCCCAGTACTTC. It is translated as CASSREGDSSHPQYF.

This clone was seen a few times. This chain joins TRBV29-1 and TRBJ2-3; 8 bases match TRBD2. The CDR3 runs to 14 residues. Germline V CDR1 and CDR2: SQVTM, ANQGSEA. V dropped 6 bases and J dropped 1; count of bases not matched to a gene: 6. CDR3 DNA sequence: TGCAGCGTCCGTAGCGGGGCGGGCACAGATACGCAGTATTTT. It specifies CSVRSGAGTDTQYF.

The chain joins TRBV19 to TRBJ1-1; D gene unclear. Germline V lookup: CDR1 LNHDA, CDR2 SQIVND (reference sequence). The V end lost 7 bases, the J end lost 4 bases, and 13 bases lay between the germline ends. CDR3 length equals 13 residues. The DNA for the CDR3 is TGTGCCAGTACGGGGAGGGTACCCACTGAAGCTTTCTTT. Translating it yields CASTGRVPTEAFF.

This sequence joins TRBV15 and TRBJ1-6, with D hard to call. Germline CDR1 LNHNV, CDR2 YYDKDF (reference sequence). V was clipped by 4 bases and J by 7 bases, with 20 bases between them. The CDR3 sequence is 17 residues long. This CDR3 reads CATSTSGVNIKNSPLHF. Here the CDR3 DNA reads TGTGCCACCAGCACCTCCGGAGTGAACATAAAAAATTCACCCCTCCACTTT.

The J gene is TRBJ2-1, the V gene TRBV6-1; D call uncertain. Trimming removed 0 bases from V and 4 bases from J, with 10 bases in between. The CDR3 totals 15 residues. Germline V lookup: CDR1 MNHNS, CDR2 SASEGT. The DNA for the CDR3 is TGTGCCAGCAGTGAAGCTGGTTCGGTTTACAATGAGCAGTTCTTC. Translating it yields CASSEAGSVYNEQFF.

This clone was counted a few times. The CDR3 reads CGAGASGNTIYF. The CDR3, as DNA: TGTGGGGCAGGGGCCTCTGGAAACACCATATATTTT. The chain joins TRBV27 to TRBJ1-3; tentatively, D is TRBD1 (6 bases). This CDR3 is 12 amino acids long. The germline CDR1 and CDR2 sequences are MNHEY and SMNVEV (reference sequence).

This clone has a handful of counts. The V call is TRBV2, the J call TRBJ1-2; TRBD1 agrees at 7 bases. V trimming: 1 base; J trimming: 1 base; junction bases outside the gene matches: 9. CDR1 and CDR2 (germline): SNHLY, FYNNEI. CDR3 size: 17 residues. The CDR3 bases are TGTGCCAGCAGTGAAGGGACAGGCGAAACTAATAACTATGGCTACACCTTC. It is translated as CASSEGTGETNNYGYTF.

The rearrangement uses TRBV27 and TRBJ1-2; no firm D call. Germline CDR1 and CDR2: MNHEY and SMNVEV (reference sequence). V lost 3 bases and J 4 bases, leaving 12 bases between the germline ends. This CDR3 spans 14 amino acids. CDR3 amino acids: CASSFIGEIYGYTF. The DNA of the CDR3 is TGTGCCAGCAGTTTCATCGGGGAGATCTATGGCTACACCTTC.

CDR3: CSVAGGTAGGVYEQYF. The CDR3 region has the DNA TGCAGCGTTGCTGGGGGTACAGCGGGAGGGGTCTACGAGCAGTACTTC. V and J are TRBV29-1 and TRBJ2-7; the match to TRBD2 covers 10 bases. Looked up from germline, CDR1 is SQVTM and CDR2 is ANQGSEA. The CDR3 has 16 amino acids. Trimming removed 4 bases from V and 3 bases from J; junction bases left unmatched: 12.

This chain links TRBV2 with TRBJ2-7; 8 positions match TRBD2. Trimming at V came to 6 bases and at J to 6 bases, leaving 16 bases not matched to a gene. The CDR3 consists of 16 residues. The germline CDR1 and CDR2 sequences are SNHLY and FYNNEI. The CDR3 DNA sequence: TGTGCCAGCAGCCGAATGGGGGCGGGAGGTTGGAGCGAGCAGTACTTC. Translating gives CASSRMGAGGWSEQYF.

V and J are TRBV9 and TRBJ1-1, with 10 bases matching TRBD1. With V trimmed by 0 bases and J by 6 bases, 11 bases remained unmatched. This CDR3 is built from 17 residues. The germline V gene has CDR1 SGDLS and CDR2 YYNGEE. The CDR3 region has the DNA TGTGCCAGCAGCGTAGGGGACAGGGGAATGAGAGGGGCTGAAGCTTTCTTT. The encoded protein is CASSVGDRGMRGAEAFF.

The chain employs TRBV5-4 and TRBJ1-1; D may be TRBD1 (6 bases). This CDR3 comprises 15 residues. V shed 2 bases and J shed 1 base, with 12 bases lying between them. Germline CDR1 and CDR2: SGHNT and YYREEE (reference sequence). CDR3 DNA: TGTGCCAGCAGCTTAACCTCACAGGGGAACACTGAAGCTTTCTTT. Translation gives CASSLTSQGNTEAFF.

DNA for the CDR3: TGTGCCAGCAGCCAGGGGACCGGGGAGCTGTTTTTT. Its translation: CASSQGTGELFF. This rearrangement joins TRBV5-6 to TRBJ2-2; perhaps TRBD1 as D (6 bases). This CDR3 comprises 12 residues. The germline CDR1 and CDR2 sequences are SGHDT and YYEEEE. V lost 4 bases and J 5 bases, leaving 6 bases between the germline ends.

The J gene is TRBJ2-4, the V gene TRBV28, with unresolved D. Germline values: CDR1 MDHEN, CDR2 SYDVKM. Trimming took 3 bases from V and 8 from J, leaving 11 bases between them. CDR3 length: 13 residues. CDR3 nucleotides: TGTGCCAGCAGTTTGGCCCCCCTGGACATTCAGTACTTC. The encoded protein is CASSLAPLDIQYF.

The gene calls are TRBV6-5 and TRBJ2-5; 12 nucleotides match TRBD2. The last part of the DNA fits TRBJ2-7 better; the J call may be wrong. Germline V lookup: CDR1 MNHEY, CDR2 SVGAGI. There are 15 residues in the CDR3. The CDR3 region has the DNA TGTGCCAGCAGCCCCTGGACTAGCGGGACCTACGAGCAGTACTTC. This codes for CASSPWTSGTYEQYF.

The chain employs TRBV9 and TRBJ2-7; 8 bases fit TRBD1. Per germline, CDR1 SGDLS and CDR2 YYNGEE. Trimming cost V 0 bases and J 3 bases; bases outside gene matches: 5. This CDR3 is built from 15 residues. As DNA, the CDR3 is TGTGCCAGCAGCGTAGAGGCAGGGGGCAACTACGAGCAGTACTTC. Translation: CASSVEAGGNYEQYF.

V usage is TRBV7-9 and J usage is TRBJ2-6; the D is unclear. The CDR3 spans 16 residues. Germline loops: CDR1 SEHNR, CDR2 FQNEAQ (reference sequence). The V gene lost 2 bases and the J gene lost 1 base, with 9 bases spanning the gap. CDR3 bases: TGTGCCAGCAGCTTAACGGGTCCATCTGGGGCCAACGTCCTGACTTTC. This sequence encodes CASSLTGPSGANVLTF.

The DNA of the CDR3 is TGTGCCAGCAGCTCCCCGGGACAGGGGAAAGATGAAAAACTGTTTTTT. Protein: CASSSPGQGKDEKLFF. The chain carries TRBV5-5 and TRBJ1-4; TRBD1 agrees at 10 bases. The CDR3 is 16 residues long. Germline CDR1 is SGHKS and CDR2 is YYEKEE (reference sequence). With 3 bases clipped from V and 6 bases from J, the junction kept 8 bases outside the gene matches. Based on the CDR3 plus reference TRBV5-5 and TRBJ1-4, the full variable domain is DAGVTQSPTHLIKTRGQQVTLRCSPISGHKSVSWYQQVLGQGPQFIFQYYEKEERGRGNFPDRFSARQFPNYSSELNVNALLLGDSALYLCASSSPGQGKDEKLFFGSGTQLSVL.

The chain has TRBV6-6 and TRBJ1-3, with a possible D match to TRBD1 (6 bases). Germline-derived CDR1 and CDR2 are MNHNY and SVGAGI (reference sequence). CDR3 length: 14 residues. V lost 5 bases, J lost 3 bases, and 11 bases lay in between. The DNA of the CDR3 is TGTGCCAGCAGTCCAGGGGTGGGTGGAAACACCATATATTTT. Protein: CASSPGVGGNTIYF.

The chain is built from TRBV5-1 and TRBJ2-2; D is uncertain. With 0 bases removed from V and 3 bases from J, the gap between germline ends came to 6 bases. CDR3 length: 14 residues. Germline loops: CDR1 SGHRS, CDR2 YFSETQ. The DNA of the CDR3 is TGCGCCAGCAGCTTGGATCCCTACACCGGGGAGCTGTTTTTT. Its translation: CASSLDPYTGELFF.